The next 11 T cell receptor beta chains were all read from a single sample in a study of T cells after posttransplantation cyclophosphamide. A marrow graft followed busulfan-fludarabine conditioning, with cyclophosphamide on days +3 and +4. TCRdb's table, derived via immunoSEQ multiplex PCR, lists solely in-frame clones and lacks some. The repertoire yields around 12,000 clones, none seen only once; the top ten contain 25% to 30%. The material was PBMCs, obtained after allogeneic stem cell transplant with posttransplant cyclophosphamide. These receptors were taken from a female patient aged 40-50 years who received an allogeneic stem cell transplant from an unrelated donor, was CMV-positive, and had acute GVHD only. The T cells may partly be graft donor cells.

This clone was seen many times. V is TRBV6-1 and J is TRBJ2-1; unclear D gene. The V gene lost 3 bases and the J gene lost 3 bases, with 12 bases spanning the gap. Germline loops: CDR1 MNHNS, CDR2 SASEGT. This CDR3 contains 15 residues. CDR3 sequence (DNA): TGTGCCAGCAGTGAGTTTCTGGAGCGCTACAATGAGCAGTTCTTC. Its translation: CASSEFLERYNEQFF.

This clone showed up many times. The chain recombines TRBV28 with TRBJ1-4; 10 bases are shared with TRBD1. Germline values: CDR1 MDHEN, CDR2 SYDVKM. The ends lost 4 bases at V and 7 bases at J; junction bases unmatched: 9. The CDR3 spans 16 residues. CDR3 sequence (DNA): TGTGCCAGCAGTTCACCTTCCGGGACAGGGGTTGAAAAACTGTTTTTT. This codes for CASSSPSGTGVEKLFF.

This clone has at least ten counts. The gene calls are TRBV10-1 and TRBJ2-1, with a tentative D call TRBD2 (5 bases). CDR1 is WNHNN, CDR2 SYGVQD, per germline (reference sequence). V lost 2 bases, J lost 4 bases, and 15 bases lay in between. The CDR3 sequence is 16 residues long. The CDR3 bases are TGCGCCAGCAGTGAGCCCGAGCGGAGATTATACAATGAGCAGTTCTTC. Translating gives CASSEPERRLYNEQFF.

This clone was observed at least ten times. The genes are TRBV6-1 and TRBJ2-3; D gene uncertain. The CDR3 is 12 residues long. V was clipped by 4 bases and J by 5 bases, with 7 bases between them. CDR1 MNHNS and CDR2 SASEGT come from the germline V gene. CDR3 nucleotide sequence: TGTGCCAGCAGTGTACTCCGAGATACGCAGTATTTT. It encodes CASSVLRDTQYF.

CDR3 nucleotides: TGCGCCAGCAGCTTGGGGGGCAGTCTAACCTACGAGCAGTACTTC. As protein: CASSLGGSLTYEQYF. This chain uses TRBV5-1 with TRBJ2-5; perhaps TRBD1 as D (5 bases). The assigned J gene may be wrong: the sequence end matches TRBJ2-7 better. Looked up from germline, CDR1 is SGHRS and CDR2 is YFSETQ. The CDR3 is 15 residues long.

This clone was detected ten times or more. CDR3 DNA sequence: TGTGCCAGCGGAAGGACAGGGGGCAATGATCAGCCCCAGCATTTT. Amino acid sequence: CASGRTGGNDQPQHF. J is TRBJ1-5 and V is TRBV7-2; 11 bases are a match to TRBD1. This CDR3 comprises 15 residues. V gave up 8 bases and J gave up 5 bases; unmatched junction bases: 8. Germline V CDR1 and CDR2: SGHTA, FQGNSA.

This clone was found many times. This chain uses TRBV19 with TRBJ1-1; possibly TRBD1 for D (5 bases). V gave up 4 bases and J gave up 1 base, with 7 bases separating them. Germline CDR1 is LNHDA and CDR2 is SQIVND (reference sequence). This CDR3 is built from 13 residues. CDR3 bases: TGTGCCAGTAGTACGGGGGGGAACACTGAAGCTTTCTTT. Protein sequence: CASSTGGNTEAFF.

This clone was seen ten or more times. J is TRBJ2-7 and V is TRBV19, with 8 bases fitting TRBD1. V trimming: 5 bases; J trimming: 2 bases; junction bases outside the gene matches: 5. The CDR3 totals 14 residues. CDR1 and CDR2 (germline): LNHDA, SQIVND (reference sequence). The CDR3, as DNA: TGTGCCAGTAGTGGGGCAGGGGGCACCTACGAGCAGTACTTC. Encoded protein: CASSGAGGTYEQYF.

A few counts support this clone. V usage is TRBV7-3 and J usage is TRBJ2-2, with 7 bases lining up with TRBD2. Germline assignment: CDR1 SGHTA and CDR2 FQGTGA. This CDR3 is 18 amino acids long. The V gene end was trimmed by 5 bases and the J gene end by 1 base; junction bases not matched to a gene: 13. In DNA form, the CDR3 reads TGTGCCAGCAGCCCAATCCCCGGGGCTAGCGGGAACACCGGGGAGCTGTTTTTT. Encoded protein: CASSPIPGASGNTGELFF.

The chain recombines TRBV10-2 with TRBJ2-3, with D possibly matching TRBD1 (6 bases). CDR1 WSHSY and CDR2 SAAADI come from the germline V gene. The CDR3 loop spans 15 amino acids. The germline V and J ends were trimmed by 7 bases and 1 base, with 15 bases remaining between them. The CDR3 here is CASKMVQGGTDTQYF. As DNA, the CDR3 is TGCGCCAGCAAGATGGTACAGGGAGGCACAGATACGCAGTATTTT.

The sample holds many counts of this clone. The chain is built from TRBV18 and TRBJ1-2, with TRBD1 matching 7 bases. The CDR3 loop spans 16 amino acids. Germline CDR1 KGHSH, CDR2 LQKENI. With 3 bases clipped from V and 0 bases from J, the junction kept 7 bases outside the gene matches. The CDR3 nucleotides read TGTGCCAGCTCACCCACAGGGGACGTATCTAACTATGGCTACACCTTC. Its protein is CASSPTGDVSNYGYTF.